This T cell receptor beta chain was sequenced in a study of monozygotic twins with cystic fibrosis. Study observations and caveats: Median Simpson clonality of approximately 0.0091 suggested naive T cells predominated. No link emerged between shared CDR3 counts and age, concordance or severity.

The assay was immunoSEQ multiplex PCR, and TCRdb's table has in-frame clones only and misses some. The data hold about 25,000 clones, with about nine tenths observed a single time. This CDR3 is 17 amino acids long. The germline gives CDR1 LNHDA, CDR2 SQIVND (reference sequence). J was trimmed by 1 base and V by 0 bases; bases with no gene match: 6. With respect to this clone: Its antigen is as yet unknown.

V is TRBV19 and J is TRBJ2-5; 9 bases match TRBD2. The specimen was blood. The clonotype originates from a girl aged 2 to 9 with cystic fibrosis. The CDR3, as DNA: TGTGCCAGTAGTATAGATCGTCCTAGCGGGGCCCAAGAGACCCAGTACTTC. Translating gives CASSIDRPSGAQETQYF.